This T cell receptor beta chain came from a study of CXCR3-negative and CXCR3-positive naive CD8 T cells (dated by TCRdb to about 2019). With regard to the full study: In total, 130 million to 150 million TRB reads were obtained, which works out to roughly 1.5 +/- 0.3 million reads per library. The diversity and physicochemical repertoire analyses included more than ten donors pooled from two independent experiments. Naive subsets from five or six donors and memory cells from 3 donors were included in the TRBV-TRBJ cluster analysis.

What the research found in general, with its limitations: CXCR3 expression partially decreased after cryopreservation, so most assays used freshly isolated PBMCs. TRBV-TRBJ usage was similar between naive CXCR3-negative and CXCR3-positive cells from the same donor, while memory cells showed distinct patterns. TRB CDR3s from CXCR3-positive naive cells showed higher hydrophobicity (lower Kidera factor 4), lower energy, and higher strength and volume indices than CXCR3-negative naive cells. Because surface CD5, which has been linked to self-reactivity in mice, was comparable between naive subsets, TCR interaction strength was also inferred from TRB CDR3 physicochemical properties. Both naive subsets had comparably high repertoire diversity, while memory CD8+ T cells had much lower repertoire diversity.

Remarks on this clonotype: No cognate antigen has been identified for it.

For every CD8+ T cell subset, over 250,000 cells were flow-sorted straight into RLT lysis buffer, and each subset was sorted in triplicate. To exclude memory contaminants, naive CD8+ T cells were stringently defined as CD45RO-CCR7+CD27+CD95-. Peripheral blood mononuclear cells were isolated from buffy coats using standard density gradient centrifugation. A FACSAria III was used to flow-sort naive CXCR3-negative and CXCR3-positive CD8+ T cells. Total RNA was extracted from sorted cells using an RNeasy Mini Kit. TCRdb names NextSeq 550 as the instrument used. The Human TCR Profiling Kit (MiLaboratory) was used to make UMI-labeled 5' RACE TRB cDNA libraries. cDNA synthesis used the entire amount of extracted RNA, and PCR amplification then used the entire amount of cDNA produced. Libraries were prepared in parallel using an identical number of PCR cycles. In the original analysis: About 54,000 +/- 9,700 unique UMI-labeled TRB cDNA molecules per library were extracted with MIGEC and MiXCR, with at least two reads per UMI required. Each library averaged around 40,000 +/- 10,000 functional in-frame TRB CDR3 nucleotide clonotypes without stop codons. After downsampling to 5000 UMI-labeled TRB molecules per sample, diversity metrics, including normalized Shannon-Wiener and Chao1, were computed in VDJtools. VDJtools was used to calculate clonotype-size-weighted physicochemical properties of the central five CDR3 residues, namely interaction energy, strength, volume and Kidera factor 4. Based on TCRdb reprocessing of the reads, there is one entry per CDR3 protein sequence, and DNA is missing. The V and J calls reflect TCRdb's pipeline rather than the authors' work. The sample's table lists a count of over 100,000 distinct CDR3 sequences. The top ten clones comprise 0.45% to 0.55% of the sample.

Counted from cysteine to phenylalanine, this CDR3 has 18 amino acids. No DNA has been recorded. The specimen was naive CXCR3- CD8+ T cells from blood. The cell subset or site label for this specimen denotes: CD45RO-CCR7+CD27+CD95- naive CD8+ T cells lacking CXCR3 (TNR3-). This chain joins TRBV21-1 to TRBJ2-2; TCRdb lists TRBD2, though no DNA is available to test this call. TRBV21-1 is designated a pseudogene. The source is a human donor in good health. Some clones in this sample may be carry-over from other donors' samples. The CDR3: CASSKLWTSGVYTGELFF.